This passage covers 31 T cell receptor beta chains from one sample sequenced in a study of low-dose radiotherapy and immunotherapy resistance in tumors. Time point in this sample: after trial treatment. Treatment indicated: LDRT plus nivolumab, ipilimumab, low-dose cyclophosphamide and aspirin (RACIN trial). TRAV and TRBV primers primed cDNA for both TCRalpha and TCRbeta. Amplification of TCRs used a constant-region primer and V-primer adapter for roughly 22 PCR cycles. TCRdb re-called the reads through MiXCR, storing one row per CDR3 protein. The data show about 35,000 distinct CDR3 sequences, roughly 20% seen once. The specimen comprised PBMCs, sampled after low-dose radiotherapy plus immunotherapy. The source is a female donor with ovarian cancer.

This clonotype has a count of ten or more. CDR3 DNA: TGTGCCAGCAGCAGGAGGGCGGGTCCCGCGGATACGCAGTATTTT. Amino acid sequence: CASSRRAGPADTQYF. This rearrangement joins TRBV7-9 to TRBJ2-3; TRBD2 is a possible D gene (6 bases). The V end was cut by 5 bases, the J end by 6 bases, with 18 bases between. Germline CDR1 SEHNR, CDR2 FQNEAQ (reference sequence). The length of the CDR3 is 15 residues.

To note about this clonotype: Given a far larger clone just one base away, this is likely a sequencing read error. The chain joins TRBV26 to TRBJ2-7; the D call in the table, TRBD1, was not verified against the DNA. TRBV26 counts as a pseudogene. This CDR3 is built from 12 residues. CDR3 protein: CASSAPVHEQYF. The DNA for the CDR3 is TGTGCCAGCAGCGCCCCCGTCCACGAGCAGTACTTC.

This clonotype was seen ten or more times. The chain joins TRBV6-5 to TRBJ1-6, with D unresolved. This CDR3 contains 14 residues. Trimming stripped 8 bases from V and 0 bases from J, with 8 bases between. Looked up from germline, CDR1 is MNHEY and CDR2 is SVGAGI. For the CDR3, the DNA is TGTGCCAGCTGCAGCTACTCCTATAATTCACCCCTCCACTTT. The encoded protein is CASCSYSYNSPLHF.

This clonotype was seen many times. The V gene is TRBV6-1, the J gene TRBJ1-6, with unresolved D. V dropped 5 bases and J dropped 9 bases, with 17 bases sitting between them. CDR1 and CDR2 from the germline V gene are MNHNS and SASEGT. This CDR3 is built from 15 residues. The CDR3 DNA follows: TGTGCCAGCAGTCCCCTGGTGCAGGATGGTTCACCCCTCCACTTT. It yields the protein CASSPLVQDGSPLHF.

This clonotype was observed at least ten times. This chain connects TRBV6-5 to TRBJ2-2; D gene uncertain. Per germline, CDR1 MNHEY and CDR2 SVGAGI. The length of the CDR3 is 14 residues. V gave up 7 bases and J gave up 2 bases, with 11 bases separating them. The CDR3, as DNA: TGTGCCAGCAAGGGCGGATACAACACCGGGGAGCTGTTTTTT. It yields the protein CASKGGYNTGELFF.

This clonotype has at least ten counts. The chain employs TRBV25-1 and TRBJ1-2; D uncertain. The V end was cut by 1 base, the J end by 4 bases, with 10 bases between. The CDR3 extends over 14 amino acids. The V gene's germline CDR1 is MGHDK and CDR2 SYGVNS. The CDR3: CASSEWARGYGYTF. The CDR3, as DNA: TGTGCCAGCAGTGAATGGGCCAGAGGCTATGGCTACACCTTC.

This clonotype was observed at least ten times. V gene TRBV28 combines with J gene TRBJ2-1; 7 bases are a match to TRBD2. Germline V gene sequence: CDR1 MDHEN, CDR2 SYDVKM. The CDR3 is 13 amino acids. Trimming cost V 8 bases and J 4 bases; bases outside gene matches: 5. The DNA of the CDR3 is TGTGCCAGCCAGGGAGGGCTATACAATGAGCAGTTCTTC. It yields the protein CASQGGLYNEQFF.

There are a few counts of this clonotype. CDR3 sequence (DNA): TGTGCCAGTGTCGGACAGTATAGCAATCAGCCCCAGCATTTT. This translates into CASVGQYSNQPQHF. This chain connects TRBV19 to TRBJ1-5; perhaps TRBD1 as D (6 bases). Germline V gene sequence: CDR1 LNHDA, CDR2 SQIVND (reference sequence). CDR3 length: 14 amino acids. The germline V and J ends were trimmed by 8 bases and 0 bases, with 11 bases remaining between them.

CDR3 sequence (DNA): TGTGCCAGCATTGACCCAGGGAGAACTGAAGCTTTCTTT. It yields the protein CASIDPGRTEAFF. The chain links TRBV2 to TRBJ1-1; possibly TRBD1 for D (5 bases). Trimming stripped 7 bases from V and 5 bases from J, with 14 bases between. CDR1 and CDR2 (germline): SNHLY, FYNNEI. The CDR3 spans 13 residues.

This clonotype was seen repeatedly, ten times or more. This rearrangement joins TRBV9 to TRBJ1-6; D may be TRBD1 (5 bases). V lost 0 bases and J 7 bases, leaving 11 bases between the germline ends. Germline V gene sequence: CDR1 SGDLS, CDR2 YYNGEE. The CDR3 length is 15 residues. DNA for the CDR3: TGTGCCAGCAGCGTAGCGGACCGACAGAATTCACCCCTCCACTTT. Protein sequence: CASSVADRQNSPLHF.

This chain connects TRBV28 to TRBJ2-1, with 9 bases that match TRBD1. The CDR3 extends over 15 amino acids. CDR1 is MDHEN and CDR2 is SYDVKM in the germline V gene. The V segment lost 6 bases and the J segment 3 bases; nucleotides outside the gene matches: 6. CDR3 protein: CASSRGDRDYNEQFF. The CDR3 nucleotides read TGTGCCAGCAGCCGGGGGGACAGGGACTACAATGAGCAGTTCTTC.

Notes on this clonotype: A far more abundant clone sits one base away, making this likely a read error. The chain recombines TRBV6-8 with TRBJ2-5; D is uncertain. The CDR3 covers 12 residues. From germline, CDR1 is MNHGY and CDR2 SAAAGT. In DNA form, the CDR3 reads TGTGCCGGCAGCCTGACAAAAGAGACCCAGTACTTC. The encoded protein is CAGSLTKETQYF.

In DNA, the CDR3 is TGTGCCAGTAGTGGGGACACGGGCACCGGGGAGCTGTTTTTT. Its translation: CASSGDTGTGELFF. The V call is TRBV19, the J call TRBJ2-2; tentatively, D is TRBD1 (6 bases). The CDR3 is made up of 14 amino acids. Germline V gene sequence: CDR1 LNHDA, CDR2 SQIVND (reference sequence). V was pared by 5 bases and J by 4 bases, with 11 bases between.

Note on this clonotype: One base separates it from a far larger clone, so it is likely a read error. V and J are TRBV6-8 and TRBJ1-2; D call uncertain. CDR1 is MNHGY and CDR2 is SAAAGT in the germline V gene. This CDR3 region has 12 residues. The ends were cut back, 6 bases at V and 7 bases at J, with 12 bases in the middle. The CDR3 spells CASRSQDAGYTF. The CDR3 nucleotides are TGTGCCAGCAGGTCGCAGGATGCTGGCTACACCTTC.

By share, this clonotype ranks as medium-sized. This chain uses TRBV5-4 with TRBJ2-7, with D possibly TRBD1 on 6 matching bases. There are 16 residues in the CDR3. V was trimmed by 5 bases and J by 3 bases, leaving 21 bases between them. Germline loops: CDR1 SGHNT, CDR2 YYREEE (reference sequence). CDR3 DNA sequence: TGTGCCAGCAGTTCTAACCGGTGGGGACAAAACTACGAGCAGTACTTC. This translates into CASSSNRWGQNYEQYF.

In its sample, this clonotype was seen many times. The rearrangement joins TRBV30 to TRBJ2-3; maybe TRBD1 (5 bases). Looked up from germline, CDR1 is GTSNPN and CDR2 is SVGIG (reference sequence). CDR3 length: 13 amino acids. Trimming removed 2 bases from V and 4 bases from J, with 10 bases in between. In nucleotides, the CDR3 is TGTGCCTGGAGTCGGCCCAGGGCAGATACGCAGTATTTT. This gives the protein CAWSRPRADTQYF.

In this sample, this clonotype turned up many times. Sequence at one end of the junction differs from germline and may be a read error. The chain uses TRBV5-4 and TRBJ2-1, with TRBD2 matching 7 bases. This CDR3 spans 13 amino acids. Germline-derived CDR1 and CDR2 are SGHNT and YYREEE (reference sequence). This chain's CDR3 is CASSLAGGLLPIF. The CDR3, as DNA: TGTGCCAGCAGCTTGGCCGGGGGACTACTCCCGATCTTC.

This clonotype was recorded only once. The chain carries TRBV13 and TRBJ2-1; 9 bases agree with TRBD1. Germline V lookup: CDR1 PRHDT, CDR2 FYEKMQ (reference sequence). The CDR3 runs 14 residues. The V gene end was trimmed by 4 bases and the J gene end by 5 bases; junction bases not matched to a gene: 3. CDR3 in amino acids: CASSYRDRDNEQFF. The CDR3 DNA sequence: TGTGCCAGCAGCTACAGGGACAGGGACAATGAGCAGTTCTTC.

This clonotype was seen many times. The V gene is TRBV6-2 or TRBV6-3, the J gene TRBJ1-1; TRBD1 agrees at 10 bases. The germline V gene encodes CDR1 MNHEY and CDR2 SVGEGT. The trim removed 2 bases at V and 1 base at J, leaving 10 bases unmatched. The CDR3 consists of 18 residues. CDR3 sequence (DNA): TGTGCCAGCAGTTACCAATTTGGGACAGGGGACACGAACACTGAAGCTTTCTTT. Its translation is CASSYQFGTGDTNTEAFF.

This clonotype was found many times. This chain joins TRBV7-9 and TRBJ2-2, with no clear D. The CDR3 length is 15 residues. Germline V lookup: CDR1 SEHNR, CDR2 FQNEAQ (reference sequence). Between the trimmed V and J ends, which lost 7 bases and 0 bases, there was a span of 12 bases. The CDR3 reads CASNTLGANTGELFF. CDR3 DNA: TGTGCCAGCAACACCCTTGGCGCGAACACCGGGGAGCTGTTTTTT.

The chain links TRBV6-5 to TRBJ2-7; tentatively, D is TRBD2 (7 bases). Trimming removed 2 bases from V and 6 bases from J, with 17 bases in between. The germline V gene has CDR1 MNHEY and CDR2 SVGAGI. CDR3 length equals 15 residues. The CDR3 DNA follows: TGTGCCAGCAGTTACGTGCGGGGGCCCCGGTCCGAGCAGTACTTC. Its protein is CASSYVRGPRSEQYF.

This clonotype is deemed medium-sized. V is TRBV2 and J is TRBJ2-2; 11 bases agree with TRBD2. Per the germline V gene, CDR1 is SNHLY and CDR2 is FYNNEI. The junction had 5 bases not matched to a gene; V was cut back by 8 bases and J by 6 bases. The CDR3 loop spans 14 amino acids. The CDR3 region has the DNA TGTGCCAGCCAACTAGCGGGAGTCCCCGGGGAGCTGTTTTTT. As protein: CASQLAGVPGELFF. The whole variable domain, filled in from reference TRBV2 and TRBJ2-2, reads EPEVTQTPSHQVTQMGQEVILRCVPISNHLYFYWYRQILGQKVEFLVSFYNNEISEKSEIFDDQFSVERPDGSNFTLKIRSTKLEDSAMYFCASQLAGVPGELFFGEGSRLTVL.

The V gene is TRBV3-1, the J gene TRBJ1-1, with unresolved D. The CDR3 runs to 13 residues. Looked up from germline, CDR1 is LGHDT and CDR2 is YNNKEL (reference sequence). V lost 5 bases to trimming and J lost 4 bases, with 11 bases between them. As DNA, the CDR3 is TGTGCCAGCAGCGCGGGCGGGGTCACTGAAGCTTTCTTT. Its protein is CASSAGGVTEAFF.

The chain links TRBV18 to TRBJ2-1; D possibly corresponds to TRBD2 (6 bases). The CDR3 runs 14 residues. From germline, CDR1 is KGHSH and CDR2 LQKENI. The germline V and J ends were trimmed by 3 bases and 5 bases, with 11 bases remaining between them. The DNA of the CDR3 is TGTGCCAGCTCACCCCGACTAGGTCACAATGAGCAGTTCTTC. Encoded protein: CASSPRLGHNEQFF.

As DNA, the CDR3 is TGTGCCAGCAGTTTTCTGGGTGACGAGCAGTACTTC. Its protein product is CASSFLGDEQYF. The chain uses TRBV28 and TRBJ2-7, with no clear D. Germline CDR1 reads MDHEN; CDR2 reads SYDVKM. Trimming removed 3 bases at V and 5 bases at J, with 8 bases between. CDR3 length equals 12 residues.

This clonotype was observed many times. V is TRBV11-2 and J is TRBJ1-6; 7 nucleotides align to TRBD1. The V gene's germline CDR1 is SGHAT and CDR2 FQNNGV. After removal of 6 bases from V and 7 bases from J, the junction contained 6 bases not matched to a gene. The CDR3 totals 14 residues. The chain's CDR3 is CASSFRQGNSPLHF. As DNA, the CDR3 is TGTGCCAGCAGTTTTCGACAGGGAAATTCACCCCTCCACTTT.

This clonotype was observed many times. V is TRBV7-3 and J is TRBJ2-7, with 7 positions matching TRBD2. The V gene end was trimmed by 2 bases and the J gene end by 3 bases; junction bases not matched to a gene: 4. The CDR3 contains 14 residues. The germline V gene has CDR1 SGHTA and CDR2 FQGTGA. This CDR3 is CASSLQAGYYEQYF. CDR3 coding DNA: TGTGCCAGCAGCTTACAAGCGGGATACTACGAGCAGTACTTC.

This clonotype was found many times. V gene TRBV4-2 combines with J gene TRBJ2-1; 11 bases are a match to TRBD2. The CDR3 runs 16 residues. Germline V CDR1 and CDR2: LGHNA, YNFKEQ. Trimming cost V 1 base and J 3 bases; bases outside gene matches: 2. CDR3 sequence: CASSQVGLAGYNEQFF. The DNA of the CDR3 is TGTGCCAGCAGCCAAGTAGGACTAGCGGGCTACAATGAGCAGTTCTTC.

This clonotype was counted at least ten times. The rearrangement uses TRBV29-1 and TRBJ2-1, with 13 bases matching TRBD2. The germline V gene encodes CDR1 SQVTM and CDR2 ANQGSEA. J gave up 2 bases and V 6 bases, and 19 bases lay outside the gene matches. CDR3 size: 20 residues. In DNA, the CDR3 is TGCAGCGTCCTGACAGGGGTACTACTAGCGGGAGGGTTCCCCTACAATGAGCAGTTCTTC. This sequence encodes CSVLTGVLLAGGFPYNEQFF.

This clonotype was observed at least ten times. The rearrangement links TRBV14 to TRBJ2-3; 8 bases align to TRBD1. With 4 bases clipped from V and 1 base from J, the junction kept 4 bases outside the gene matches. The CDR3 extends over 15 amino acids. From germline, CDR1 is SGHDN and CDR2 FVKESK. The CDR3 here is CASSRTGPRTDTQYF. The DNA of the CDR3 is TGTGCCAGCAGCCGGACAGGGCCTCGCACAGATACGCAGTATTTT. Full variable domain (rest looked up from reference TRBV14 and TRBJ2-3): EAGVTQFPSHSVIEKGQTVTLRCDPISGHDNLYWYRRVMGKEIKFLLHFVKESKQDESGMPNNRFLAERTGGTYSTLKVQPAELEDSGVYFCASSRTGPRTDTQYFGPGTRLTVL.

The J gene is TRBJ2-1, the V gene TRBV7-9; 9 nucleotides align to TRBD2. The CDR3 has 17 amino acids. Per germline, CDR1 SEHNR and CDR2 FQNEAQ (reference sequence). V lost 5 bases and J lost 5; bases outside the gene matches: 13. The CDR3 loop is CASSQGTSRLLHNEQFF. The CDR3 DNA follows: TGTGCCAGCAGCCAGGGGACTAGCCGGCTACTACACAATGAGCAGTTCTTC. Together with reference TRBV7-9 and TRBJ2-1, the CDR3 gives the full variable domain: DTGVSQNPRHKITKRGQNVTFRCDPISEHNRLYWYRQTLGQGPEFLTYFQNEAQLEKSRLLSDRFSAERPKGSFSTLEIQRTEQGDSAMYLCASSQGTSRLLHNEQFFGPGTRLTVL.